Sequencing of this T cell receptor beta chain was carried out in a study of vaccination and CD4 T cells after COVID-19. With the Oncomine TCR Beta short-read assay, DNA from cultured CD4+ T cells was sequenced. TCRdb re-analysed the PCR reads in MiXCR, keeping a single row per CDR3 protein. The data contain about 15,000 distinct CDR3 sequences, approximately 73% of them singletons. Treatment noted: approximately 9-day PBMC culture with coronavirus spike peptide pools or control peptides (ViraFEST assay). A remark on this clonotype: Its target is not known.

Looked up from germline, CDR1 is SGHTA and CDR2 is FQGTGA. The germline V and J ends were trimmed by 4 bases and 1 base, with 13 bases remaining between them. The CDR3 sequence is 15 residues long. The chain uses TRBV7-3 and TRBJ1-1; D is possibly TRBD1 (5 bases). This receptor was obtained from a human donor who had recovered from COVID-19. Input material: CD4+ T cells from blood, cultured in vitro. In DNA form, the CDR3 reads TGTGCCAGCAGCTCAACGACAAGGGGGAACACTGAAGCTTTCTTT. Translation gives CASSSTTRGNTEAFF.